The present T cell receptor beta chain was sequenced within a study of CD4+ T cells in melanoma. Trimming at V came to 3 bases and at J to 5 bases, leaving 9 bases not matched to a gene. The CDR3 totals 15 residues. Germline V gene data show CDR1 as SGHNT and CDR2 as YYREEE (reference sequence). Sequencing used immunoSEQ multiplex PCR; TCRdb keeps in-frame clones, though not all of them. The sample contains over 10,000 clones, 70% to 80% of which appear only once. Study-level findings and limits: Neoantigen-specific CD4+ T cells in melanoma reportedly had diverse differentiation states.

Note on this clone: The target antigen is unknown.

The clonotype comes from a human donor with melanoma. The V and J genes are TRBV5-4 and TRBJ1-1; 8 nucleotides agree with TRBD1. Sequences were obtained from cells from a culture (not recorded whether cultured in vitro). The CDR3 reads CASSSNQGARTEAFF. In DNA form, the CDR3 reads TGTGCCAGCAGCTCGAACCAGGGGGCGCGGACTGAAGCTTTCTTT.